This TCR beta chain was documented in a study of cytomegalovirus exposure and HLA in healthy donors. Donors had nominal health at sampling but likely had unrecorded immune exposures. The study, taken as a whole, reports: Researchers had no immune exposure information except CMV serostatus available. Overall, roughly 150 TCR beta chains were annotated as cytomegalovirus-associated.

Note on this clone: The antigen remains unidentified.

V was pared by 4 bases and J by 4 bases, with 20 bases between. The germline V gene has CDR1 MNHNY and CDR2 SVGAGI (reference sequence). This CDR3 comprises 16 residues. The PCR contained 60 Vbeta and 13 Jbeta primers. Original processing methods: A later analysis counted about 80 million unique TCR beta chains, around 11 million shared. TCRdb keeps only in-frame clones here, not all; method: immunoSEQ multiplex PCR. For V, J and clone size, that table is used; D and trimming come from the DNA. This sample has about 200,000 clones; 80% to 85% occur once, and the top ten carry 2.7%. Material: PBMCs. The rearrangement uses TRBV6-6 and TRBJ2-7; TRBD2 is a possible D gene (5 bases). This receptor was taken from a middle-aged woman in good health and CMV-seronegative. CDR3 sequence reads: CASSFTGEGRPYEQYF. The CDR3 DNA reads as TGTGCCAGCAGTTTTACCGGTGAAGGGAGACCATACGAGCAGTACTTC.